This record looks at one TCR beta chain sequence and its context. Its target is unknown. Looked up from germline, CDR1 is LNHNV and CDR2 is YYDKDF (reference sequence). Trimming removed 0 bases from V and 3 bases from J, with 6 bases in between. This CDR3 contains 15 residues. TCRdb keeps only in-frame clones here, not all; method: immunoSEQ multiplex PCR. Of a few hundred thousand clones listed, 90% were seen once; the top ten hold roughly 0.4%. The donors were part of the validation cohort of roughly 110 subjects. That cohort was separate from the first cohort, which comprised about 670 subjects. This sample is drawn from a study of cytomegalovirus exposure and HLA in healthy donors. General study points: Researchers catalogued 160 or so TCR beta chains as cytomegalovirus-associated. The TCR clusters that emerged in the first cohort tended, a later analysis found, to co-occur in the roughly 110 validation repertoires.

The sequence was collected from a woman in her late teens or twenties in good health and CMV-seronegative. This chain uses TRBV15 with TRBJ2-6; D is possibly TRBD2 (6 bases). Specimen: PBMCs. The DNA of the CDR3 is TGTGCCACCAGCAGAGACGGGAGTGGGGCCAACGTCCTGACTTTC. Encoded protein: CATSRDGSGANVLTF.